This TCR beta chain was identified during a study of blood T cell repertoires in COVID-19. Study-wide background: Sites in the United States, Italy and Spain provided acute and convalescent COVID-19 samples. Nucleic acid was either cDNA or gDNA, and it came from T cells, B-cell-depleted T cells, or PBMCs.

Source study methods: For nucleated cells, counts were estimated from reference gene primer amplification. Measured with immunoSEQ multiplex PCR; TCRdb has only the in-frame clones, and not every one. D and trimming come from the DNA, and the V and J calls and clone size come from that table. The sample includes about 28,000 clones, around 87% of them seen just once. V dropped 9 bases and J dropped 4; count of bases not matched to a gene: 7. This CDR3 is built from 14 residues. Germline V CDR1 and CDR2: SGHVS, FQNEAQ. Sequenced: peripheral blood. This TCR derives from a man between 60 and 70 years old with active COVID-19. The gene calls are TRBV7-8 and TRBJ2-1; 9 positions match TRBD2. The CDR3 bases are TGTGCCAGTAGGAGTAGCGGGGGTTACAATGAGCAGTTCTTC. Amino acids: CASRSSGGYNEQFF.